This TCR beta chain appears in the sequencing data of a study of T cell responses to AZD1222 COVID-19 vaccine. Broader study findings: Mapped onto spike, vaccine-associated CD4 TCRs spanned it and were dominant at 160-218 and 743-854. Scientists sampled the repertoires only once the peak T cell response had passed. Donors skewed white British and female; clonal diversity was possibly underestimated.

Profiling relied on immunoSEQ multiplex PCR, and the TCRdb table lists in-frame clones only, not all of them. The data contain 130,000 to 150,000 clones, roughly 92% of them singletons. There are a few counts of this clone. What it recognizes is unknown. V trimming: 0 bases; J trimming: 6 bases; junction bases outside the gene matches: 12. Germline CDR1 SGDLS, CDR2 YYNGEE. The CDR3 is made up of 17 amino acids. Material: peripheral blood, obtained on day 0 of AZD1222 vaccination. The V call is TRBV9, the J call TRBJ1-2, with TRBD1 identical over 9 bases. This receptor was identified in an adult in good health. The CDR3 reads CASSVGLRDRVTHGYTF. CDR3 nucleotides: TGTGCCAGCAGCGTAGGACTCCGGGACAGGGTAACCCATGGCTACACCTTC.